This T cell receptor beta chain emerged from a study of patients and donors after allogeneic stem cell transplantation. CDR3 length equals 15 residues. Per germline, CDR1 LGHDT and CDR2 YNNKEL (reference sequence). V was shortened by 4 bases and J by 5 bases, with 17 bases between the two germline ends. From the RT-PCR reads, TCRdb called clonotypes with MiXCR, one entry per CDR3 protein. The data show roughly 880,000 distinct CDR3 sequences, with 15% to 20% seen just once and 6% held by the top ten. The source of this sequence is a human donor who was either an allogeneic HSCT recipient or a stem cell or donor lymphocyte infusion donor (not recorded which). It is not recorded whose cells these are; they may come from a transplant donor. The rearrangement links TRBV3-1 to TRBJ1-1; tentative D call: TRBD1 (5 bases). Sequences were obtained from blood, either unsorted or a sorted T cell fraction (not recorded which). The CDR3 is CASSPKDGARTEAFF. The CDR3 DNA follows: TGTGCCAGCAGCCCCAAAGACGGGGCACGTACTGAAGCTTTCTTT.